Listed below are T cell receptor beta chains from one sample, sequenced in a study of blood T cells in healthy people across ages. TCRdb analysed the 5' RACE reads with MiXCR anew, one entry per CDR3 protein. The sample carries over a million distinct CDR3 sequences, around 42% recorded once. The source material was blood. The receptors shown here come from a woman between 18 and 29 years old in good health. Each CDR3 is given with its conserved first and last residue. The D gene is left open where the match is weak. Part of the rows lack a size; the others show once, few, many or a class for expanded clones.

J: TRBJ1-1; D: .; length: 12; size: .; V: TRBV2; DNA: TGTGCCCCAACGGGTCGGCACACTGAAGCTTTCTTT; CDR3: CAPTGRHTEAFF
J: TRBJ2-7; D: .; length: 15; size: .; V: TRBV11-1; DNA: TGTGCCAGCAGCTTACGGGCGGAATTGTTCTACGAGCAGTACTTC; CDR3: CASSLRAELFYEQYF
J: TRBJ2-1; D: .; length: 13; size: .; V: TRBV5-1; DNA: TGCGCCAGCAGCTTGGCCGCGTGGGCTGAGCAGTTCTTC; CDR3: CASSLAAWAEQFF
J: TRBJ2-1; D: .; length: 13; size: .; V: TRBV14; DNA: TGTGCCAGCAGCCAAGCGGGATCCGATGAGCAGTTCTTC; CDR3: CASSQAGSDEQFF
J: TRBJ2-3; D: TRBD2; length: 16; size: .; V: TRBV11-2; DNA: TGTGCCAGCAATCAGGCTAGCGGGCCAAGCACAGATACGCAGTATTTT; CDR3: CASNQASGPSTDTQYF
J: TRBJ2-3; D: .; length: 15; size: .; V: TRBV6-2/TRBV6-3; DNA: TGTGCCAGCAGTCAGAGGGCAGGATTCACAGATACGCAGTATTTT; CDR3: CASSQRAGFTDTQYF
J: TRBJ2-5; D: TRBD2; length: 16; size: .; V: TRBV5-1; DNA: TGCGCCAGCAGCGAAGGACTAGCGGGTTACCAAGAGACCCAGTACTTC; CDR3: CASSEGLAGYQETQYF
J: TRBJ1-4; D: TRBD1; length: 15; size: .; V: TRBV5-1; DNA: TGCGCCAGCAGCTCTCCCGGACAGGGGGCAATAAAACTGTTTTTT; CDR3: CASSSPGQGAIKLFF
J: TRBJ2-3; D: .; length: 13; size: few; V: TRBV30; DNA: TGTGCCTGGAGTGGTATTACGTCAGATACGCAGTATTTT; CDR3: CAWSGITSDTQYF
J: TRBJ2-7; D: TRBD2; length: 14; size: .; V: TRBV20-1; DNA: TGCAGTGCTACTAGCGGGAGGTTCTACAATGAGCAGTACTTC; CDR3: CSATSGRFYNEQYF
J: TRBJ2-5; D: .; length: 14; size: few; V: TRBV7-9; DNA: TGTGCCAGCAGCTTGGAGGTCACACAAGAGACCCAGTACTTC; CDR3: CASSLEVTQETQYF
J: TRBJ1-2; D: .; length: 15; size: .; V: TRBV6-5; DNA: TGTGCCAGCAGTTCCCTAGGGAGGCGGCCCTGGGGCTACACCTTC; CDR3: CASSSLGRRPWGYTF
J: TRBJ2-3; D: .; length: 16; size: .; V: TRBV7-2; DNA: TGTGCCAGCAGCTTAGACCCAACTAGTCGGTCAGATACGCAGTATTTT; CDR3: CASSLDPTSRSDTQYF
J: TRBJ2-1; D: TRBD1; length: 17; size: few; V: TRBV25-1; DNA: TGTGCCAGCAACCTCACGGGACAGGGTTCGGAAGGCAATGAGCAGTTCTTC; CDR3: CASNLTGQGSEGNEQFF
J: TRBJ1-2; D: .; length: 15; size: .; V: TRBV29-1; DNA: TGCAGCGTTGAAGATGGGGGGCCCGGGCTCTATGGCTACACCTTC; CDR3: CSVEDGGPGLYGYTF
J: TRBJ2-5; D: .; length: 16; size: few; V: TRBV9; DNA: TGTGCCAGCAGCGTAGTGCCGGGGCTCTTTGGGGAGACCCAGTACTTC; CDR3: CASSVVPGLFGETQYF
J: TRBJ1-2; D: .; length: 13; size: few; V: TRBV2; DNA: TGTGCCAGCAGGCCGGAGCGGACGGGGGGCTACACCTTC; CDR3: CASRPERTGGYTF
J: TRBJ1-2; D: .; length: 17; size: .; V: TRBV7-2; DNA: TGTGCCAGCAGCCCAGCAGGGACCCCCTCTATTAACTATGGCTACACCTTC; CDR3: CASSPAGTPSINYGYTF
J: TRBJ2-1; D: .; length: 13; size: few; V: TRBV24-1; DNA: TGTGCCACCAGTGGAGCCGGCGGTCTTGAGCAGTTCTTC; CDR3: CATSGAGGLEQFF
J: TRBJ1-2; D: TRBD1; length: 14; size: .; V: TRBV6-5; DNA: TGTGCCAGCAGTGATAGGACAGGGATTTATGGCTACACCTTC; CDR3: CASSDRTGIYGYTF
J: TRBJ2-7; D: .; length: 13; size: few; V: TRBV3-1; DNA: TGTGCCAGCAGCCAAGATAAGGCTTACGAGCAGTACTTC; CDR3: CASSQDKAYEQYF
J: TRBJ2-1; D: .; length: 14; size: .; V: TRBV10-3; DNA: TGTGCCACCACTCCGGGTCTCACGTACAATGAGCAGTTCTTC; CDR3: CATTPGLTYNEQFF
J: TRBJ2-2; D: TRBD2; length: 16; size: .; V: TRBV4-1; DNA: TGCGCCAGCAGCCAACGGACTAGCGGGAGTACCGGGGAGCTGTTTTTT; CDR3: CASSQRTSGSTGELFF
J: TRBJ2-4; D: TRBD1; length: 19; size: .; V: TRBV24-1; DNA: TGTGCCACCAGTGAAACGGACAGGGACGTTTTTCTTTCCAAAAACATTCAGTACTTC; CDR3: CATSETDRDVFLSKNIQYF
J: TRBJ1-2; D: .; length: 14; size: many; V: TRBV7-6; DNA: TGTGCCAGCAGCCTAGGGGATAGGGGTGACGGCTACACCTTC; CDR3: CASSLGDRGDGYTF
J: TRBJ1-6; D: TRBD1; length: 19; size: .; V: TRBV9; DNA: TGTGCCAGCAGCGTTGGAGGCTCGACAGGGGGAACCTATAATTCACCCCTCCACTTT; CDR3: CASSVGGSTGGTYNSPLHF
J: TRBJ2-7; D: .; length: 14; size: few; V: TRBV20-1; DNA: TGCAGTGCTCCCCGCCGTGGTAAATCCTACGAGCAGTACTTC; CDR3: CSAPRRGKSYEQYF
J: TRBJ1-2; D: .; length: 13; size: few; V: TRBV20-1; DNA: TGCAGTGCTAGATCTAGCGACTTCTATGGCTACACCTTC; CDR3: CSARSSDFYGYTF
J: TRBJ1-2; D: TRBD1; length: 14; size: few; V: TRBV20-1; DNA: TGCAGTGCTAGGACGATGGGACAGGACTATGGCTACACCTTC; CDR3: CSARTMGQDYGYTF
J: TRBJ2-3; D: .; length: 15; size: .; V: TRBV5-1; DNA: TGCGCCAGCAACTGGAGCCCGACTAGCACAGATACGCAGTATTTT; CDR3: CASNWSPTSTDTQYF
J: TRBJ2-7; D: TRBD1; length: 16; size: few; V: TRBV27; DNA: TGTGCCAGCAGTTTATCGGACAGGGTAGAGGACTACGAGCAGTACTTC; CDR3: CASSLSDRVEDYEQYF
J: TRBJ2-7; D: .; length: 14; size: few; V: TRBV27; DNA: TGTGCCAGCAGCCCCTCGAGGTCCTACAATGAGCAGTACTTC; CDR3: CASSPSRSYNEQYF
J: TRBJ2-1; D: TRBD1; length: 15; size: .; V: TRBV5-1; DNA: TGCGCCAGCAGCGGGGACAGGGGGCCTTACAATGAGCAGTTCTTC; CDR3: CASSGDRGPYNEQFF
J: TRBJ2-5; D: TRBD1; length: 15; size: few; V: TRBV27; DNA: TGTGCCAGCAGTTTTGTGACAGGGGGCCAAGAGACCCAGTACTTC; CDR3: CASSFVTGGQETQYF
J: TRBJ2-7; D: .; length: 17; size: .; V: TRBV7-9; DNA: TGTGCCAGCAGGGCCCTAGGGAAAGCGGACTCCTACAATGAGCAGTACTTC; CDR3: CASRALGKADSYNEQYF
J: TRBJ2-3; D: .; length: 13; size: .; V: TRBV20-1; DNA: TGCAGTACCTGGGGGGCGGGTGGTGATACGCAGTATTTT; CDR3: CSTWGAGGDTQYF
J: TRBJ1-1; D: .; length: 11; size: .; V: TRBV10-3; DNA: TGTGCCATCAGTGAGGGGGCTGAAGCTTTCTTT; CDR3: CAISEGAEAFF
J: TRBJ2-1; D: TRBD2; length: 15; size: few; V: TRBV2; DNA: TGTGCCAGCAGTGACCGGGGAGGGATCTACAATGAGCAGTTCTTC; CDR3: CASSDRGGIYNEQFF
J: TRBJ2-5; D: .; length: 13; size: .; V: TRBV7-2; DNA: TGTGCCAGCAGCTTAGAAACCCAAGAGACCCAGTACTTC; CDR3: CASSLETQETQYF
J: TRBJ2-5; D: TRBD2; length: 14; size: few; V: TRBV12-3/TRBV12-4; DNA: TGTGCCAGCAGGAAGCGGGGGGAGGAAGAGACCCAGTACTTC; CDR3: CASRKRGEEETQYF
J: TRBJ1-2; D: .; length: 12; size: .; V: TRBV28; DNA: TGTGCCAGCAGCGCCCTTGAGGATGGCTACACCTTC; CDR3: CASSALEDGYTF
J: TRBJ1-3; D: .; length: 15; size: .; V: TRBV7-8; DNA: TGTGCCAGCAGCCCCATGACGGAACTCAGAAACACCATATATTTT; CDR3: CASSPMTELRNTIYF
J: TRBJ2-3; D: TRBD1; length: 15; size: .; V: TRBV20-1; DNA: TGCAGTGCTAGAGCCCGGACAGGGCGCACAGATACGCAGTATTTT; CDR3: CSARARTGRTDTQYF
J: TRBJ2-3; D: .; length: 15; size: few; V: TRBV6-1; DNA: TGTGCCAGCAGCGCCCGACAGGTCCTGAGGGATACGCAGTATTTT; CDR3: CASSARQVLRDTQYF
J: TRBJ2-7; D: .; length: 14; size: .; V: TRBV6-1; DNA: TGTGCCAGCAGTGAATGGGCCATAAGGGACGAGCAGTACTTC; CDR3: CASSEWAIRDEQYF
J: TRBJ2-3; D: TRBD2; length: 18; size: .; V: TRBV15; DNA: TGTGCCACCAGCAGATTCCTAGCGGGGGGCCCTCTCACAGATACGCAGTATTTT; CDR3: CATSRFLAGGPLTDTQYF
J: TRBJ2-1; D: .; length: 15; size: few; V: TRBV28; DNA: TGTGCCAGCAGCCTCTCTGACAGTACCTACAATGAGCAGTTCTTC; CDR3: CASSLSDSTYNEQFF
J: TRBJ2-3; D: .; length: 15; size: .; V: TRBV7-9; DNA: TGTGCCAGCAGCTCGGTGGGGCGGTCCACAGATACGCAGTATTTT; CDR3: CASSSVGRSTDTQYF
J: TRBJ1-2; D: .; length: 15; size: .; V: TRBV25-1; DNA: TGTGCCAGCAGTAGGGGTGAGGGCAGAGACTATGGCTACACCTTC; CDR3: CASSRGEGRDYGYTF
J: TRBJ2-5; D: .; length: 14; size: .; V: TRBV20-1; DNA: TGCAGTGCTCTCGGACCCCGGACCCAAGAGACCCAGTACTTC; CDR3: CSALGPRTQETQYF
J: TRBJ1-2; D: .; length: 16; size: few; V: TRBV20-1; DNA: TGCAGTGCTAGAACCCGCTCGCCCAGGGCTGACTATGGCTACACCTTC; CDR3: CSARTRSPRADYGYTF
J: TRBJ1-2; D: TRBD1; length: 16; size: .; V: TRBV20-1; DNA: TGCAGTGCTAGAGACCTTGAACAGGGGGCTTTGTATGGCTACACCTTC; CDR3: CSARDLEQGALYGYTF
J: TRBJ1-1; D: .; length: 14; size: few; V: TRBV7-9; DNA: TGTGCCAGCAGCTTAGGGGGAGGGAGATTTGAAGCTTTCTTT; CDR3: CASSLGGGRFEAFF
J: TRBJ2-1; D: .; length: 14; size: .; V: TRBV5-1; DNA: TGCGCCAGCAGCTCGGACTCGTCGGTCAATGAGCAGTTCTTC; CDR3: CASSSDSSVNEQFF
J: TRBJ2-1; D: TRBD2; length: 17; size: few; V: TRBV6-6; DNA: TGTGCCAGCAGTTACTCGAAACTAGCGGGGGGGCCCGATGAGCAGTTCTTC; CDR3: CASSYSKLAGGPDEQFF
J: TRBJ2-5; D: .; length: 14; size: .; V: TRBV9; DNA: TGTGCCAGCAGCCTTTGGGGCGACCAAGAGACCCAGTACTTC; CDR3: CASSLWGDQETQYF
J: TRBJ2-1; D: .; length: 16; size: .; V: TRBV6-1; DNA: TGTGCCAGCAGTGAAGACCGCCAGAGCTCCTACAATGAGCAGTTCTTC; CDR3: CASSEDRQSSYNEQFF
J: TRBJ2-1; D: .; length: 14; size: .; V: TRBV6-2/TRBV6-3; DNA: TGTGCCAGCAGTTACTCGGGGCTGGTCAATGAGCAGTTCTTC; CDR3: CASSYSGLVNEQFF
J: TRBJ2-3; D: TRBD2; length: 14; size: once; V: TRBV24-1; DNA: TGTGCCACCAGTGCCCCAGGACTAGCGCATACGCAGTATTTT; CDR3: CATSAPGLAHTQYF
J: TRBJ2-2; D: TRBD2; length: 15; size: few; V: TRBV6-5; DNA: TGTGCCAGCAGTCCGGGACTAACCAACACCGGGGAGCTGTTTTTT; CDR3: CASSPGLTNTGELFF